This TCR beta chain emerged from a study of beta chain features in type 1 diabetes. What was sequenced were expressed TCRB transcripts, since all of the isolated RNA had been reverse transcribed. Measured with immunoSEQ multiplex PCR; TCRdb has only the in-frame clones, and not every one. The sample lists about 650,000 clones; around an eighth were seen once. V lost 0 bases and J lost 4, with 12 bases in between. Germline CDR1 is MNHEY and CDR2 is SVGAGI. This CDR3 is built from 15 residues. This clone was picked up a small number of times. As yet, its antigen is unknown. Study results and caveats: Shorter TCRB CDR3s, moderately but significantly so, were found in Type 1 diabetes patients in all four CD4+ subsets.

Sequences were obtained from naive CD4+ T cells from blood. The sequence derives from a young man with type 1 diabetes. This chain links TRBV6-5 with TRBJ1-2; D is ambiguous. The CDR3 loop is CASSYSQVKGYGYTF. In DNA form, the CDR3 reads TGTGCCAGCAGTTACTCCCAGGTCAAGGGCTATGGCTACACCTTC.